This TCR beta chain was captured by sequencing in a study of Graves' ophthalmopathy and Graves' hyperthyroidism. This clonotype was seen many times. The antigen remains unidentified. CDR3 length: 14 residues. The germline V gene has CDR1 MNHNS and CDR2 SASEGT. Trimming took off 7 bases at V and 3 bases at J, with 16 bases between the two ends. Amplification of the TCR beta CDR3 regions used RNA transcripts (as template). RT-PCR in the first round used HTBI primers; a second-round multiplex PCR followed. TCRdb itself ran the multiplex PCR reads through MiXCR, one entry per CDR3 protein. The sample carries over 200,000 distinct CDR3 sequences, roughly 29% recorded once. Study-wide findings and caveats: Cross-validated, the 13-signature model showed 87.88%/81.08% sensitivity/specificity, and 80%/75% in the test set.

Sequences were obtained from peripheral blood. The receptor comes from a man aged 50 to 59 with Graves' ophthalmopathy. V and J are TRBV6-1 and TRBJ2-7, with D possibly matching TRBD1 (6 bases). CDR3 in amino acids: CASNIQGTRYEQYF. CDR3 DNA sequence: TGTGCCAGCAATATACAGGGTACCCGCTACGAGCAGTACTTC.